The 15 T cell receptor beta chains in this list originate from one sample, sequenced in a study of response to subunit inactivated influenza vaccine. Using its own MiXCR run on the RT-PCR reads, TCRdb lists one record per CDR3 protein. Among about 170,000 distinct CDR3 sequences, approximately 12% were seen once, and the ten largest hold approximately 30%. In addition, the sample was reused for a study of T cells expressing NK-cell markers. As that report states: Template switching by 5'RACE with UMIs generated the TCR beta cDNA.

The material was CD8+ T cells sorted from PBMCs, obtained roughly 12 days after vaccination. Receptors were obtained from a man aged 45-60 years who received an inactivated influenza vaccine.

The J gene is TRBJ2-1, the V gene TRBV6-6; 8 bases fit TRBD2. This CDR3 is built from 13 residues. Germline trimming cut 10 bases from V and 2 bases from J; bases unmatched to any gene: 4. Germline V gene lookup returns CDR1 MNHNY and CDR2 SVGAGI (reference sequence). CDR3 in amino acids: CATFSGAYNEQFF. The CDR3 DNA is TGTGCCACTTTTAGCGGGGCCTACAATGAGCAGTTCTTC.

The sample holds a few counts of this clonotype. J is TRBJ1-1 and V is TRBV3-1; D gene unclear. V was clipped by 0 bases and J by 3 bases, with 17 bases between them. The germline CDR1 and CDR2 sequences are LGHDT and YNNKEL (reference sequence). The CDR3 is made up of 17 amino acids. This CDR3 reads CASSQDRPGLRDTEAFF. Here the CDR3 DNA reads TGTGCCAGCAGCCAAGATCGCCCCGGCTTGCGGGACACTGAAGCTTTCTTT.

The CDR3 region is CASSPVGPYYEQYF. DNA of the CDR3: TGTGCCAGCAGTCCCGTAGGACCCTACTACGAGCAGTACTTC. The rearrangement uses TRBV12-3 or TRBV12-4 and TRBJ2-7, with D unresolved. V was pared by 5 bases and J by 3 bases, with 14 bases between. The CDR3 covers 14 residues.

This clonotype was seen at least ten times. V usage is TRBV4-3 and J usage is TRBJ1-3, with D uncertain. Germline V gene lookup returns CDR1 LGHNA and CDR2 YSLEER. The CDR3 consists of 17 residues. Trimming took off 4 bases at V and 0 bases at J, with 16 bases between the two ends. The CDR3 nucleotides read TGCGCCAGCAGCCCATCCCCGGCGGGGAGCTCTGGAAACACCATATATTTT. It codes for CASSPSPAGSSGNTIYF.

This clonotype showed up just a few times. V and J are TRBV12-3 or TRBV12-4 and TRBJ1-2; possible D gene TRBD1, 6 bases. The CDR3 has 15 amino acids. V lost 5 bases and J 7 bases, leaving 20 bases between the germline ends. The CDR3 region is CASSPGRGGPLGYTF. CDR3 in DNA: TGTGCCAGCAGTCCAGGCCGGGGGGGGCCTCTTGGCTACACCTTC.

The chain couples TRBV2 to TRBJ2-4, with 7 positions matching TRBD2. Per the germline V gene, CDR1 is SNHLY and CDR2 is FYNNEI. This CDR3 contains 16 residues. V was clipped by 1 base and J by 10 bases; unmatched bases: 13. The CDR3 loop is CASSEEGQGVGGIQYF. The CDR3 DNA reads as TGTGCCAGCAGTGAAGAAGGTCAGGGCGTGGGAGGGATTCAGTACTTC. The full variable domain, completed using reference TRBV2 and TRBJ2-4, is EPEVTQTPSHQVTQMGQEVILRCVPISNHLYFYWYRQILGQKVEFLVSFYNNEISEKSEIFDDQFSVERPDGSNFTLKIRSTKLEDSAMYFCASSEEGQGVGGIQYFGAGTRLSVL.

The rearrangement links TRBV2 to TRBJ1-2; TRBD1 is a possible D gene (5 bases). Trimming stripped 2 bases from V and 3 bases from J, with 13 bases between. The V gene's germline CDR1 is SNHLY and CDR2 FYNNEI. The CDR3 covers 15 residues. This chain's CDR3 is CASSERGGNYYGYTF. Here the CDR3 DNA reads TGTGCCAGCAGTGAAAGGGGAGGGAACTACTATGGCTACACCTTC.

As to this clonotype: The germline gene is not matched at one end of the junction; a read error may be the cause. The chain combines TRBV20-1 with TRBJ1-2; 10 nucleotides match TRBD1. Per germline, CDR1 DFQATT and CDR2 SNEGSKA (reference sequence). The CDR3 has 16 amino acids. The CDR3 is CSADRDRGTISYGYTF. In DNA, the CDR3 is TGCAGTGCGGACCGGGACAGGGGTACGATTAGCTATGGCTACACTTTC.

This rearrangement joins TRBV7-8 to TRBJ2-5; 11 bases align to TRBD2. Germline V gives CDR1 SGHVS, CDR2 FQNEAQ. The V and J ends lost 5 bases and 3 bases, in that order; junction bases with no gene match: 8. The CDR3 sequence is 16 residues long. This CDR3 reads CASSPHPGLAEETQYF. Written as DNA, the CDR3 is TGTGCCAGCAGCCCGCATCCGGGACTAGCGGAAGAGACCCAGTACTTC.

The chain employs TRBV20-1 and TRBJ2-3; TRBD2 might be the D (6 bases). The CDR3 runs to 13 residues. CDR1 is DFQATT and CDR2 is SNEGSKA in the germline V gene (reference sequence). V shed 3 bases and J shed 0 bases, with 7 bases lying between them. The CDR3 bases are TGCAGTGCTAGTCGGGGGAGCACAGATACGCAGTATTTT. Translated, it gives CSASRGSTDTQYF.

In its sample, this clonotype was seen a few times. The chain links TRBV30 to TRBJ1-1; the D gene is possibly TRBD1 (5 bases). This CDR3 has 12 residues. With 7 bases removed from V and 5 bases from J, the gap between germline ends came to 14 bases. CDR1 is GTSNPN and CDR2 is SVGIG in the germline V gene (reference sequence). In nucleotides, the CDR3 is TGTGCCTACGGGGCGGACGGTACTGAAGCTTTCTTT. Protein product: CAYGADGTEAFF.

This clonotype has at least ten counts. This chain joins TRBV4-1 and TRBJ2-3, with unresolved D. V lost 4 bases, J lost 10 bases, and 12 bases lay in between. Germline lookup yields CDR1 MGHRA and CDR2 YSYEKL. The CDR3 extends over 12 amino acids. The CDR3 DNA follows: TGCGCCAGCAGCCTCCCATTTGGTCCGCAGTATTTT. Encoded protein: CASSLPFGPQYF.

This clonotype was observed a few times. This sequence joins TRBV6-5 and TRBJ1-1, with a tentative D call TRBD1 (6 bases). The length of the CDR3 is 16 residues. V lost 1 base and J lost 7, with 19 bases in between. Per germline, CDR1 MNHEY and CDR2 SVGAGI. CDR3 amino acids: CASSYWGRGGTLEAFF. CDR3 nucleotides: TGTGCCAGCAGTTACTGGGGCAGGGGAGGAACCCTTGAAGCTTTCTTT.

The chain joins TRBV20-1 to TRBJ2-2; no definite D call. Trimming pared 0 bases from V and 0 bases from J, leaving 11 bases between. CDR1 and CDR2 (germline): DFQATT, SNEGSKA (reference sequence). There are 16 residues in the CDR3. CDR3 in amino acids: CSARDIRESNTGELFF. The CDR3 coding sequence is TGCAGTGCTAGAGATATTCGCGAGTCGAACACCGGGGAGCTGTTTTTT.

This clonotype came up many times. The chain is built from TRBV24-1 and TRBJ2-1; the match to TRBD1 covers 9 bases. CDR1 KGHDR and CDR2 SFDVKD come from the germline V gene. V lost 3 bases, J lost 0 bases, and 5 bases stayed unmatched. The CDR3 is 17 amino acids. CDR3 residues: CATSDLATGGSYNEQFF. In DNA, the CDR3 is TGTGCCACCAGTGATCTCGCGACAGGGGGCTCCTACAATGAGCAGTTCTTC.